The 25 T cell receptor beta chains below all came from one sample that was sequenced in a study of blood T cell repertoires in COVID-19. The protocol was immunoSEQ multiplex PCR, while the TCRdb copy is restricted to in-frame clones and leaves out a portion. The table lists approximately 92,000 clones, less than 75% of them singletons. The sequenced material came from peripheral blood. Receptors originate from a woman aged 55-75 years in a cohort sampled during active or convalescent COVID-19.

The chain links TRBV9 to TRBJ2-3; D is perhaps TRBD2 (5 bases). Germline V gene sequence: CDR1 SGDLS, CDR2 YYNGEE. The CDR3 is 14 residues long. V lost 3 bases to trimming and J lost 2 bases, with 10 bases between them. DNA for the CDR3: TGTGCCAGCAGCGCACTACTAGTCACAGATACGCAGTATTTT. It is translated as CASSALLVTDTQYF.

The CDR3 region is CATSRPRTGQNTGELFF. The DNA for the CDR3 is TGTGCCACCAGCCGCCCCCGGACAGGGCAGAACACCGGGGAGCTGTTTTTT. The chain employs TRBV15 and TRBJ2-2; 8 bases match TRBD1. The V and J ends lost 5 bases and 1 base, in that order; junction bases with no gene match: 9. CDR3 length: 17 residues. CDR1 and CDR2 (germline): LNHNV, YYDKDF (reference sequence).

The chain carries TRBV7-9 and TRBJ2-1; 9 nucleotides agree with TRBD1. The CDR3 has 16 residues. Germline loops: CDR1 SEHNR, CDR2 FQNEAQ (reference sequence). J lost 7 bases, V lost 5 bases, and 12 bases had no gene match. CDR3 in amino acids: CASSPIRDRAENEQFF. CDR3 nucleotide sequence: TGTGCCAGCAGCCCCATCCGGGACAGGGCAGAAAATGAGCAGTTCTTC.

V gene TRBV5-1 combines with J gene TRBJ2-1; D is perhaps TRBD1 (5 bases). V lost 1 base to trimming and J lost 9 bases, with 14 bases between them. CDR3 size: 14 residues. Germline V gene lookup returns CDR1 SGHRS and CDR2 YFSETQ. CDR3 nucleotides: TGCGCCAGCAGCTTGCCAGTCACAGGCGGTGAGCAGTTCTTC. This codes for CASSLPVTGGEQFF.

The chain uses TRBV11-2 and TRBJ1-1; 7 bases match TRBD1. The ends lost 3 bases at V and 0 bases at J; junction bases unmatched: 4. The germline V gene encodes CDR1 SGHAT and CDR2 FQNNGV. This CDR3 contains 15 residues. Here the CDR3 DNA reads TGTGCCAGCAGCTTCACAGGGGCGTTGAACACTGAAGCTTTCTTT. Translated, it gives CASSFTGALNTEAFF.

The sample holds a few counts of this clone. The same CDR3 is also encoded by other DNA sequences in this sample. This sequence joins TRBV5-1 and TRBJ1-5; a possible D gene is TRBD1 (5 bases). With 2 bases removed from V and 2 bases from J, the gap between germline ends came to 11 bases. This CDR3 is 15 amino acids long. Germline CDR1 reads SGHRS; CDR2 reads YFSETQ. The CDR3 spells CASSLAGGGNQPQHF. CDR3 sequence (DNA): TGCGCCAGCAGCTTAGCCGGGGGAGGCAATCAGCCCCAGCATTTT. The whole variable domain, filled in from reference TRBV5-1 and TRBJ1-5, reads KAGVTQTPRYLIKTRGQQVTLSCSPISGHRSVSWYQQTPGQGLQFLFEYFSETQRNKGNFPGRFSGRQFSNSRSEMNVSTLELGDSALYLCASSLAGGGNQPQHFGDGTRLSIL.

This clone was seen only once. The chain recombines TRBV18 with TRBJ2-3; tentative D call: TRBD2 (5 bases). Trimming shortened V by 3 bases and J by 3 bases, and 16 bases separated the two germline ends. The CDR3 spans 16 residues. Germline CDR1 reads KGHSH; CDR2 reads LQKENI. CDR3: CASSPARKGETDTQYF. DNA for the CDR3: TGTGCCAGCTCACCGGCTCGTAAGGGAGAGACAGATACGCAGTATTTT. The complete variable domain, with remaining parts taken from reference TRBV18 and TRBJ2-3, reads NAGVMQNPRHLVRRRGQEARLRCSPMKGHSHVYWYRQLPEEGLKFMVYLQKENIIDESGMPKERFSAEFPKEGPSILRIQQVVRGDSAAYFCASSPARKGETDTQYFGPGTRLTVL.

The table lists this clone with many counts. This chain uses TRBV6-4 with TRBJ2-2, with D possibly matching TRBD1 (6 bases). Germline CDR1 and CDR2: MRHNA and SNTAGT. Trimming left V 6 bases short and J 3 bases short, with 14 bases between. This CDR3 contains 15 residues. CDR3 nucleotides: TGTGCCAGCAGGATAGACAGGTCCGACACCGGGGAGCTGTTTTTT. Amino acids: CASRIDRSDTGELFF.

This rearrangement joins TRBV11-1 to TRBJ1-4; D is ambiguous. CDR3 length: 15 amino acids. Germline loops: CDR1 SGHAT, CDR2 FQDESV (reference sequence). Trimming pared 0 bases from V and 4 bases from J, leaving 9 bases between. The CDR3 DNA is TGTGCCAGCAGCTTAGCGGGAGGTCGTAATGAAAAACTGTTTTTT. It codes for CASSLAGGRNEKLFF.

The CDR3 bases are TGTGCCAGCAGTGGTAACAGGCTTTCCTACGAGCAGTACTTC. As protein: CASSGNRLSYEQYF. This chain joins TRBV2 and TRBJ2-7, with D perhaps matching TRBD1 (5 bases). The V end was cut by 4 bases, the J end by 1 base, with 11 bases between. Per germline, CDR1 SNHLY and CDR2 FYNNEI. The CDR3 spans 14 residues.

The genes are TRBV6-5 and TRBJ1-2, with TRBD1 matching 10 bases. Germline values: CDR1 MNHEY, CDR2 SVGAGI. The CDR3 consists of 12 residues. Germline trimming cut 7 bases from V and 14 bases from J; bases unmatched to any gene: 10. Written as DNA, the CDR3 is TGTGCCAGCAATCCTGGACAGGGGGAGCCGACCTTC. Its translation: CASNPGQGEPTF.

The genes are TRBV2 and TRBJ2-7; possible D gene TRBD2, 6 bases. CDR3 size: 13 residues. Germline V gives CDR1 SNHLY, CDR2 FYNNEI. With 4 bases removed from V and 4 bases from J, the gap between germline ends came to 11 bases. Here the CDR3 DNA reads TGTGCCAGCAGTGTTTTGGGGAGGTACGAGCAGTACTTC. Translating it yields CASSVLGRYEQYF.

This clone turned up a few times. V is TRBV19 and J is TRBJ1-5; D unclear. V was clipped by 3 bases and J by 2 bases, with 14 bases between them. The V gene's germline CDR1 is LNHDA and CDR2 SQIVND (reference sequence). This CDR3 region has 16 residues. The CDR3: CASSMNLREGNQPQHF. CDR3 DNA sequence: TGTGCCAGTAGTATGAATCTCCGGGAAGGCAATCAGCCCCAGCATTTT.

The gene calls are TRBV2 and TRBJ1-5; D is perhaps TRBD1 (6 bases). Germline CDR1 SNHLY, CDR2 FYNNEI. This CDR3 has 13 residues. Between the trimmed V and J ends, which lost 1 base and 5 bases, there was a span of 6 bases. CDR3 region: CASSEDRDQPQHF. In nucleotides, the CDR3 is TGTGCCAGCAGTGAAGACAGGGATCAGCCCCAGCATTTT.

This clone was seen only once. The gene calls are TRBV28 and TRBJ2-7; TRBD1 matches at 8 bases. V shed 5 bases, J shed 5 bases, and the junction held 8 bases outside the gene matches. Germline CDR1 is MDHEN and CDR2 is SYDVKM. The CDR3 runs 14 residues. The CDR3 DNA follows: TGTGCCAGCAGTGAGGTCCAGGGGGCCCACGAGCAGTACTTC. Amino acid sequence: CASSEVQGAHEQYF.

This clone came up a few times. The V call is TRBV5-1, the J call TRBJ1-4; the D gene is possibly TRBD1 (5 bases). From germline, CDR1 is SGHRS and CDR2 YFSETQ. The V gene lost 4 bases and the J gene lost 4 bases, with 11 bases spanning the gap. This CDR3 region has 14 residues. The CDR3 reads CASSPDSFNEKLFF. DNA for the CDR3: TGCGCCAGCAGCCCCGACAGTTTTAATGAAAAACTGTTTTTT.

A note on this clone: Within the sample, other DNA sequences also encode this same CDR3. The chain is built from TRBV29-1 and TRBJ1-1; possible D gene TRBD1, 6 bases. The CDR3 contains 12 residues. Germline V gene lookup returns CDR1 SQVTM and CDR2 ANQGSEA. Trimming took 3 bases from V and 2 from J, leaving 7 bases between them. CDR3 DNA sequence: TGCAGCGTTGACAGGGGAAACACTGAAGCTTTCTTT. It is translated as CSVDRGNTEAFF.

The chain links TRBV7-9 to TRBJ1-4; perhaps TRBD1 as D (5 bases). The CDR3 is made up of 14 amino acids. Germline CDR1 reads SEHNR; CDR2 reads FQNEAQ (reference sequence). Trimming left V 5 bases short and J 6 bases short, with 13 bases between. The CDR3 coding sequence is TGTGCCAGCAGCCTACGGGTGACAGATGAAAAACTGTTTTTT. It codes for CASSLRVTDEKLFF.

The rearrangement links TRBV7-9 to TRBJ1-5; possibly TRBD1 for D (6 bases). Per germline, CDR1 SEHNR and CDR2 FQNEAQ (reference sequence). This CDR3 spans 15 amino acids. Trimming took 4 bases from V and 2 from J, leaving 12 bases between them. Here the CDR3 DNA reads TGTGCCAGCAGCTCATTAGGGGGTGGCAATCAGCCCCAGCATTTT. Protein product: CASSSLGGGNQPQHF.

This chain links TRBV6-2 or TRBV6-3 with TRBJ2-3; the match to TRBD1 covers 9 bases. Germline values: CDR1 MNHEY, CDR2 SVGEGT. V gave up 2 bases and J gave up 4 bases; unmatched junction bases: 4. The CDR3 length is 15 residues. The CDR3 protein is CASSYRDRVPDTQYF. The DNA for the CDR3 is TGTGCCAGCAGTTACCGGGACAGGGTTCCAGATACGCAGTATTTT.

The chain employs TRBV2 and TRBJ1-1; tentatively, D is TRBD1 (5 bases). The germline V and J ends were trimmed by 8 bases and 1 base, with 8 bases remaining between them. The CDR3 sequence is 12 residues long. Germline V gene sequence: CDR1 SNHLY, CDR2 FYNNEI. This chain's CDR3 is CASLGGNTEAFF. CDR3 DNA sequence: TGTGCCAGCTTGGGGGGGAACACTGAAGCTTTCTTT.

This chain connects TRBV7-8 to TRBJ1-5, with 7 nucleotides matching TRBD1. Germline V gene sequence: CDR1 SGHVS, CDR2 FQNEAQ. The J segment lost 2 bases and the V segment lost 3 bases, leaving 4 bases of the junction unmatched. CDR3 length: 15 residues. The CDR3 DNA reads TGTGCCAGCAGCTTCCTTCAGGGGGGCAATCAGCCCCAGCATTTT. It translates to CASSFLQGGNQPQHF.

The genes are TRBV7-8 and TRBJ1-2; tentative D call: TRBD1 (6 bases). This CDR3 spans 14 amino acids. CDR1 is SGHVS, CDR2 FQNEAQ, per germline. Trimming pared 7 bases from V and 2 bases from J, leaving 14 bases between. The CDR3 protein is CASTAMTGNYGYTF. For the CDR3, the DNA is TGTGCCAGCACCGCCATGACAGGCAACTATGGCTACACCTTC.

The CDR3 spells CASSNSVGGRYEQYF. CDR3 DNA: TGTGCCAGCAGTAATTCGGTAGGGGGCCGCTACGAGCAGTACTTC. The V and J genes are TRBV13 and TRBJ2-7, with 7 bases identical to TRBD1. V lost 6 bases to trimming and J lost 3 bases; unmatched junction nucleotides: 11. The germline CDR1 and CDR2 sequences are PRHDT and FYEKMQ (reference sequence). This CDR3 comprises 15 residues.

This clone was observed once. The CDR3 nucleotides are TGTGCCAGCACCTACGGAGGGGGGGCTAGCTCCTACAATGAGCAGTTCTTC. Translating gives CASTYGGGASSYNEQFF. This sequence joins TRBV9 and TRBJ2-1, with D maybe TRBD2 (7 bases). V lost 6 bases to trimming and J lost 0 bases, with 19 bases between them. Germline CDR1 SGDLS, CDR2 YYNGEE. This CDR3 is 17 amino acids long.